This T cell receptor beta chain was identified during a study of long-term antiretroviral therapy in people with HIV. About this clone itself: The antigen is not known. It is unclear where the CDR3 begins or ends on the DNA, so no DNA is shown, and the CDR3 is as TCRdb lists it.

Study findings and constraints: ART preceded a rise in diversity that nonetheless stayed lower than in transplant donor controls. CDR3 length ranges were narrower in HIV repertoires than in controls.

From germline, CDR1 is MGHDK and CDR2 SYGVNS. The CDR3 region is 15 residues in length, termini included. Sequencing used immunoSEQ v3.0 at survey level. The study targeted 40,000-50,000 T-cell genomes per sample in sequencing. The protocol was immunoSEQ multiplex PCR, while the TCRdb copy is restricted to in-frame clones and leaves out a portion. The data show about 18,000 clones, approximately 80% seen once. V gene TRBV25-1 combines with J gene TRBJ1-6. The sample consisted of unsorted PBMCs, taken 0.6 years after starting antiretroviral therapy. This clonotype was obtained from a woman between 18 and 30 years old with HIV. The CDR3 here is CASSIFGAGNSPLHF.